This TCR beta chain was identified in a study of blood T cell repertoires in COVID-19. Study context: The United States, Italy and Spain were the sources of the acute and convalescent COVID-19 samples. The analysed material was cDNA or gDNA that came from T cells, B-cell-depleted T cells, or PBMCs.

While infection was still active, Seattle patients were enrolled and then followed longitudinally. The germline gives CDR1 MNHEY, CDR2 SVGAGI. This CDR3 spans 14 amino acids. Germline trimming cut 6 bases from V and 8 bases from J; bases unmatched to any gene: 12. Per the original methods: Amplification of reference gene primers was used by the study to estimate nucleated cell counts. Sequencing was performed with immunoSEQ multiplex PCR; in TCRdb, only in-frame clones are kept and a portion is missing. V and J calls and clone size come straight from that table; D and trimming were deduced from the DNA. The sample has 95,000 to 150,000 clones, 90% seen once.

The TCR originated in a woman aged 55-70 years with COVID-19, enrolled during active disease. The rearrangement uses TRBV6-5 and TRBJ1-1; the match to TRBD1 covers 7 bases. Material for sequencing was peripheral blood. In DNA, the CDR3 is TGTGCCAGCAGCCCCGGTGGCTACAGGGGAGAAGCTTTCTTT. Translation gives CASSPGGYRGEAFF.